This passage covers 27 T cell receptor beta chains from one sample sequenced in a study of CD8 T cells in ankylosing spondylitis. A single record per CDR3 protein comes from TCRdb applying MiXCR to the 5' RACE reads. Of roughly 130,000 distinct CDR3 sequences detected, about 7% appear once; the ten largest clones hold 12%. Input material: blood, either unsorted or a sorted T cell fraction (not recorded which). Receptors were obtained from a male donor with ankylosing spondylitis or in good health (not recorded which).

There are many counts of this clonotype. V gene TRBV7-2 combines with J gene TRBJ1-6, with 7 bases aligning to TRBD1. The CDR3 loop spans 13 amino acids. V was clipped by 6 bases and J by 8 bases; unmatched bases: 4. Germline V gene data show CDR1 as SGHTA and CDR2 as FQGNSA. For the CDR3, the DNA is TGTGCCAGCAGTCGGGACAGAGATTCACCCCTCCACTTT. It translates to CASSRDRDSPLHF.

This clonotype was seen many times. The chain uses TRBV7-2 and TRBJ2-1, with a tentative D call TRBD2 (5 bases). CDR1 SGHTA and CDR2 FQGNSA come from the germline V gene. CDR3 length: 15 amino acids. V shed 5 bases and J shed 8 bases, with 19 bases lying between them. This CDR3 is CASSPVGVLRHEQFF. The CDR3 nucleotides are TGTGCCAGCAGCCCGGTCGGGGTCCTTAGGCATGAGCAGTTCTTC.

This chain links TRBV12-3 or TRBV12-4 with TRBJ2-3; TRBD2 matches 10 bases. J gave up 0 bases and V 7 bases, and 16 bases lay outside the gene matches. The CDR3 consists of 19 residues. The CDR3 spells CASNREEASGGVSTDTQYF. The CDR3 DNA sequence: TGTGCCAGCAACCGAGAGGAGGCTAGCGGGGGTGTTAGCACAGATACGCAGTATTTT.

This clonotype has a count of ten or more. The rearrangement links TRBV7-2 to TRBJ2-2; 7 bases agree with TRBD1. Per germline, CDR1 SGHTA and CDR2 FQGNSA. The CDR3 totals 16 residues. Germline trimming cut 4 bases from V and 3 bases from J; bases unmatched to any gene: 8. CDR3 coding DNA: TGTGCCAGCAGCTCACCAGACAGGGATTACACCGGGGAGCTGTTTTTT. Translating it yields CASSSPDRDYTGELFF. Full variable domain (outside the CDR3, taken from reference TRBV7-2 and TRBJ2-2): GAGVSQSPSNKVTEKGKDVELRCDPISGHTALYWYRQSLGQGLEFLIYFQGNSAPDKSGLPSDRFSAERTGGSVSTLTIQRTQQEDSAVYLCASSSPDRDYTGELFFGEGSRLTVL.

This clonotype showed up just a few times. V and J are TRBV29-1 and TRBJ1-1; D is possibly TRBD1 (6 bases). CDR3 length: 10 amino acids. CDR1 and CDR2 (germline): SQVTM, ANQGSEA. V was clipped by 6 bases and J by 4 bases, with 6 bases between them. The CDR3 nucleotides read TGCAGCGTGGGGGCCACTGAAGCTTTCTTT. This gives the protein CSVGATEAFF.

This clonotype was observed at least ten times. The J gene is TRBJ2-1, the V gene TRBV19; 11 nucleotides line up with TRBD2. The germline CDR1 and CDR2 sequences are LNHDA and SQIVND (reference sequence). CDR3 length: 17 residues. V gave up 6 bases and J gave up 4 bases; unmatched junction bases: 11. The CDR3 DNA follows: TGTGCCAGTAGGGGACGACTAGCGGGAAAGATTTACAATGAGCAGTTCTTC. Residues: CASRGRLAGKIYNEQFF. Filled out from reference TRBV19 and TRBJ2-1, the complete variable domain reads DGGITQSPKYLFRKEGQNVTLSCEQNLNHDAMYWYRQDPGQGLRLIYYSQIVNDFQKGDIAEGYSVSREKKESFPLTVTSAQKNPTAFYLCASRGRLAGKIYNEQFFGPGTRLTVL.

This clonotype was recorded at least ten times. This chain joins TRBV20-1 and TRBJ2-4; possibly TRBD1 for D (6 bases). Germline V CDR1 and CDR2: DFQATT, SNEGSKA (reference sequence). The CDR3 spans 13 residues. Between the trimmed V and J ends, which lost 3 bases and 9 bases, there was a span of 15 bases. The CDR3 is CSASPGVGGIQYF. The CDR3 nucleotides read TGCAGTGCTAGCCCAGGGGTTGGCGGCATTCAGTACTTC.

This clonotype was picked up many times. The chain recombines TRBV29-1 with TRBJ2-5; the D is unclear. V dropped 4 bases and J dropped 5 bases, with 14 bases sitting between them. This CDR3 is 13 amino acids long. Germline CDR1 reads SQVTM; CDR2 reads ANQGSEA. CDR3 DNA sequence: TGCAGCGTTGGAGAGAACCGCAAGGAGACCCAGTACTTC. It codes for CSVGENRKETQYF.

Many counts were recorded for this clonotype. V gene TRBV3-1 combines with J gene TRBJ2-1; D perhaps matches TRBD1 (6 bases). This CDR3 is built from 15 residues. Germline CDR1 LGHDT, CDR2 YNNKEL (reference sequence). V was clipped by 0 bases and J by 5 bases, with 11 bases between them. CDR3 in DNA: TGTGCCAGCAGCCAAGATACAGGACAGAACAATGAGCAGTTCTTC. It codes for CASSQDTGQNNEQFF.

This clonotype was observed many times. This chain connects TRBV20-1 to TRBJ1-1, with TRBD1 as a possible D gene (5 bases). V dropped 4 bases and J dropped 0 bases, with 12 bases sitting between them. Germline values: CDR1 DFQATT, CDR2 SNEGSKA (reference sequence). The CDR3 length is 14 residues. The CDR3 nucleotides read TGCAGTGCTAACCGGGCAGGGATGAACACTGAAGCTTTCTTT. It is translated as CSANRAGMNTEAFF.

The table lists this clonotype with many counts. The J gene is TRBJ2-2, the V gene TRBV15, with no clear D. CDR1 is LNHNV, CDR2 YYDKDF, per germline (reference sequence). CDR3 length equals 15 residues. The V end lost 0 bases, the J end lost 5 bases, and 10 bases lay between the germline ends. CDR3 coding DNA: TGTGCCACCAGCAGAGATCACTCCACAACCGGGGAGCTGTTTTTT. It translates to CATSRDHSTTGELFF.

This clonotype has at least ten counts. The chain has TRBV6-1 and TRBJ1-2; TRBD1 might be the D (6 bases). The CDR3 length is 16 residues. Germline V lookup: CDR1 MNHNS, CDR2 SASEGT. Trimming shortened V by 6 bases and J by 0 bases, and 17 bases separated the two germline ends. The CDR3 spells CASSWGQGLANYGYTF. The CDR3 DNA sequence: TGTGCCAGCAGCTGGGGGCAGGGTTTAGCTAACTATGGCTACACCTTC.

This clonotype was found many times. This chain uses TRBV5-1 with TRBJ2-3; 11 nucleotides agree with TRBD2. The CDR3 length is 16 residues. CDR1 and CDR2 from the germline V gene are SGHRS and YFSETQ. The ends lost 2 bases at V and 5 bases at J; junction bases unmatched: 7. The CDR3 is CASSLLAGVEVDTQYF. In DNA, the CDR3 is TGCGCCAGCAGCTTACTAGCGGGGGTCGAGGTAGATACGCAGTATTTT.

This clonotype was counted at least ten times. V is TRBV27 and J is TRBJ1-2; 9 nucleotides agree with TRBD1. The CDR3 is 16 residues long. V was clipped by 5 bases and J by 3 bases; unmatched bases: 10. The V gene's germline CDR1 is MNHEY and CDR2 SMNVEV (reference sequence). The CDR3 here is CASSQAPGTGYYGYTF. CDR3 DNA: TGTGCCAGCAGTCAAGCCCCCGGGACAGGGTACTATGGCTACACCTTC.

This clonotype has ten or more counts. The V and J genes are TRBV7-2 and TRBJ2-5; D is perhaps TRBD2 (5 bases). The V end lost 3 bases, the J end lost 6 bases, and 14 bases lay between the germline ends. The length of the CDR3 is 14 residues. Germline V gene sequence: CDR1 SGHTA, CDR2 FQGNSA. CDR3 in DNA: TGTGCCAGCAGCTTCCCCCATAGCGCCCAGACCCAGTACTTC. It is translated as CASSFPHSAQTQYF.

The sample holds a few counts of this clonotype. The V gene is TRBV12-3 or TRBV12-4, the J gene TRBJ1-2; a possible D gene is TRBD1 (5 bases). CDR3 length equals 15 residues. Trimming cost V 6 bases and J 0 bases, with 14 bases left between them. The CDR3 DNA sequence: TGTGCCAGCAGCAAACCCGGGGCTACTAACTATGGCTACACCTTC. The encoded protein is CASSKPGATNYGYTF.

This clonotype was seen ten or more times. The rearrangement links TRBV5-1 to TRBJ1-3; D remains ambiguous. V lost 0 bases and J 4 bases, leaving 8 bases between the germline ends. Per the germline V gene, CDR1 is SGHRS and CDR2 is YFSETQ. CDR3 length equals 14 residues. The chain's CDR3 is CASSLGTAGNTIYF. CDR3 DNA sequence: TGCGCCAGCAGCTTGGGGACTGCCGGAAACACCATATATTTT.

Concerning this clonotype: A much larger clone differs by one base, so this may be a read error. The chain employs TRBV14 and TRBJ2-1; D possibly corresponds to TRBD1 (7 bases). CDR3 length equals 16 residues. CDR1 is SGHDN and CDR2 is FVKESK in the germline V gene. Here the CDR3 reads CASSQGGTEFYNKQFF. The CDR3 region has the DNA TGTGCCAGCAGCCAAGGCGGGACAGAGTTTTACAATAAGCAGTTCTTC.

There are many counts of this clonotype. V usage is TRBV6-5 and J usage is TRBJ2-1; 8 nucleotides agree with TRBD2. The germline gives CDR1 MNHEY, CDR2 SVGAGI. J was trimmed by 7 bases and V by 2 bases; bases with no gene match: 10. This CDR3 contains 16 residues. CDR3 in DNA: TGTGCCAGCAGTTACGGTCGGGAGGGCCCAACGAATGAGCAGTTCTTC. Its translation is CASSYGREGPTNEQFF.

This clonotype was seen many times. The genes are TRBV12-3 or TRBV12-4 and TRBJ2-7; 8 bases map to TRBD1. The CDR3 is made up of 11 amino acids. V lost 10 bases and J lost 3; bases outside the gene matches: 2. Written as DNA, the CDR3 is TGTGCCACTGGGACAGGCTACGAGCAGTACTTC. Translation gives CATGTGYEQYF.

At least ten counts were recorded for this clonotype. The rearrangement joins TRBV30 to TRBJ1-2; 9 bases line up with TRBD1. Germline values: CDR1 GTSNPN, CDR2 SVGIG (reference sequence). This CDR3 has 12 residues. Unmatched junction bases numbered 5, after V lost 5 bases and J lost 7 bases. The CDR3 DNA reads as TGTGCCTGGGCTACAGGGGGCCGTGGCTACACCTTC. Protein: CAWATGGRGYTF. Full variable domain (remainder filled in from reference TRBV30 and TRBJ1-2): SQTIHQWPATLVQPVGSPLSLECTVEGTSNPNLYWYRQAAGRGLQLLFYSVGIGQISSEVPQNLSASRPQDRQFILSSKKLLLSDSGFYLCAWATGGRGYTFGSGTRLTVV.

This clonotype was recorded many times. The rearrangement uses TRBV10-3 and TRBJ2-7, with 13 bases identical to TRBD2. CDR3 length equals 18 residues. Trimming removed 0 bases from V and 3 bases from J; junction bases left unmatched: 8. Germline lookup yields CDR1 ENHRY and CDR2 SYGVKD. CDR3 amino acids: CAISESPPWTSGGYEQYF. The CDR3 coding sequence is TGTGCCATCAGTGAGTCGCCCCCCTGGACTAGCGGGGGCTACGAGCAGTACTTC.

This clonotype was counted ten times or more. The gene calls are TRBV9 and TRBJ2-5; 7 positions match TRBD2. V lost 4 bases, J lost 1 base, and 7 bases stayed unmatched. CDR3 length: 15 residues. Germline V CDR1 and CDR2: SGDLS, YYNGEE. The CDR3 sequence is CASSPFGGSQETQYF. The CDR3 nucleotides read TGTGCCAGCAGCCCTTTCGGGGGGAGCCAAGAGACCCAGTACTTC.

In its sample, this clonotype was seen many times. For the CDR3, the DNA is TGTGCCAGCAGCCAAGATCGCGGTCAGCCCCAGCATTTT. Its translation is CASSQDRGQPQHF. V and J are TRBV3-1 and TRBJ1-5; D remains unclear. Germline values: CDR1 LGHDT, CDR2 YNNKEL (reference sequence). V was cut by 0 bases and J by 6 bases, with 6 bases left in between. The CDR3 totals 13 residues.

In this sample, this clonotype turned up many times. The chain joins TRBV9 to TRBJ2-5; 9 nucleotides line up with TRBD2. V trimming: 3 bases; J trimming: 0 bases; junction bases outside the gene matches: 3. Germline CDR1 is SGDLS and CDR2 is YYNGEE. The CDR3 totals 15 residues. The CDR3 nucleotides read TGTGCCAGCAGCGAAAGCGGGGGGAACCAAGAGACCCAGTACTTC. It translates to CASSESGGNQETQYF.

The chain recombines TRBV12-3 or TRBV12-4 with TRBJ2-1, with a possible D match to TRBD2 (6 bases). This CDR3 region has 17 residues. The V and J ends lost 3 bases and 2 bases respectively, with 17 bases between them. Here the CDR3 DNA reads TGTGCCAGCAGTTTGGTTATCGGGGGTGCAACCTACAATGAGCAGTTCTTC. Its protein product is CASSLVIGGATYNEQFF.

This clonotype was observed many times. This chain links TRBV4-1 with TRBJ2-1; maybe TRBD1 (7 bases). The germline gives CDR1 MGHRA, CDR2 YSYEKL. V was trimmed by 4 bases and J by 14 bases, leaving 15 bases between them. The CDR3 is made up of 12 amino acids. Written as DNA, the CDR3 is TGCGCCAGCAGCCTGAGGGGGCGCGGGAAGTTCTTC. Translation gives CASSLRGRGKFF.